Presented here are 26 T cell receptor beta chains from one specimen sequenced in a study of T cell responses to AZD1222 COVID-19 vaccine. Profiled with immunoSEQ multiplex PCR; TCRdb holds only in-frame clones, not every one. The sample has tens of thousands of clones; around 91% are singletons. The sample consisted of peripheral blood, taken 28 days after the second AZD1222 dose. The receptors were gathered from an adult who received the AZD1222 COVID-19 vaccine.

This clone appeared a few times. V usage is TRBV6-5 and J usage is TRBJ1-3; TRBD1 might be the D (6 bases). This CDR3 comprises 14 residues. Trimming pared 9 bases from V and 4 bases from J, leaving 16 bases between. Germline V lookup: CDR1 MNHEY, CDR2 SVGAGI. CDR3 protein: CASRGGIRGNTIYF. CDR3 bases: TGTGCCAGTAGGGGGGGAATAAGAGGAAACACCATATATTTT.

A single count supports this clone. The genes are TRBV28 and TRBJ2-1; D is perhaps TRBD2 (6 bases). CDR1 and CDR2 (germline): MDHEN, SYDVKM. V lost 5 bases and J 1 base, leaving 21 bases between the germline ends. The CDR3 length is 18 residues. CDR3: CASSTRLSSGHSYNEQFF. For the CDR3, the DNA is TGTGCCAGCAGTACCCGCCTCAGTAGCGGACATTCCTACAATGAGCAGTTCTTC.

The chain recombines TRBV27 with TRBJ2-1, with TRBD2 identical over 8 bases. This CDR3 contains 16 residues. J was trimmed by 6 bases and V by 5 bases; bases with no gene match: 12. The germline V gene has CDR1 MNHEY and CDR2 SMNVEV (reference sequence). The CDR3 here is CASSRRSPGLGNEQFF. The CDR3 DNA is TGTGCCAGCAGTCGACGGTCACCGGGACTAGGCAATGAGCAGTTCTTC.

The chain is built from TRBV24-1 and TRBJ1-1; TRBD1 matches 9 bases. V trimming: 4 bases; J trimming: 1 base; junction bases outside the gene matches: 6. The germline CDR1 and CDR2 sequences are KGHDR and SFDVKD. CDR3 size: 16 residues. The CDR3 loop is CATSDSTGGRNTEAFF. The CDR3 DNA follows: TGTGCCACCAGTGACTCCACAGGGGGCAGGAACACTGAAGCTTTCTTT.

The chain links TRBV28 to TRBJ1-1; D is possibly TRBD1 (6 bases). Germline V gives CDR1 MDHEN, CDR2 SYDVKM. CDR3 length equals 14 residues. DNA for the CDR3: TGTGTAGCATCCCCGGCAGGGGAATATGGTGAAGCTTTCTTT. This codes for CVASPAGEYGEAFF.

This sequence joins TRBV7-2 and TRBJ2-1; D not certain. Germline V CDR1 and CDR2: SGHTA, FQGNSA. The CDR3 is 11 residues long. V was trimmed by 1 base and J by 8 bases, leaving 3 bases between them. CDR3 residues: CASSLVDEQFF. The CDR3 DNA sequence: TGTGCCAGCAGCTTAGTCGATGAGCAGTTCTTC.

CDR3: CVSSRFGSNQPQHF. The CDR3 DNA follows: TGTGTCTCAAGCCGGTTTGGGAGCAATCAGCCCCAGCATTTT. This chain joins TRBV27 and TRBJ1-5; no firm D call. The CDR3 is 14 residues long. Germline V CDR1 and CDR2: MNHEY, SMNVEV (reference sequence).

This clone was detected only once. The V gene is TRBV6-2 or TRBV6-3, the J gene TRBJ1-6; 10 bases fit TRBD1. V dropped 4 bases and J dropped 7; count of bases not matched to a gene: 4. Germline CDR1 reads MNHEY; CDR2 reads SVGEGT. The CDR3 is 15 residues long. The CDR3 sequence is CASSSGQGMNSPLHF. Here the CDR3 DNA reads TGTGCCAGCAGTTCGGGACAGGGGATGAATTCACCCCTCCACTTT.

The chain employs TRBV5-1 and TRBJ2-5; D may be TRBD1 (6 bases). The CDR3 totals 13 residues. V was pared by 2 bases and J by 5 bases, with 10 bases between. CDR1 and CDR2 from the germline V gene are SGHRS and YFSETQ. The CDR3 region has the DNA TGCGCCAGCAGCTTCTTGAGGGGGGAGACCCAGTACTTC. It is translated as CASSFLRGETQYF.

DNA of the CDR3: TGTGCCAGCAGTTCAAGCGGGAGGGCCAGGTACGAGCAGTACTTC. It specifies CASSSSGRARYEQYF. This chain uses TRBV27 with TRBJ2-7, with 10 bases that match TRBD2. Germline lookup yields CDR1 MNHEY and CDR2 SMNVEV (reference sequence). The CDR3 runs 15 residues. Trimming took 4 bases from V and 4 from J; bases not matched to a gene: 7.

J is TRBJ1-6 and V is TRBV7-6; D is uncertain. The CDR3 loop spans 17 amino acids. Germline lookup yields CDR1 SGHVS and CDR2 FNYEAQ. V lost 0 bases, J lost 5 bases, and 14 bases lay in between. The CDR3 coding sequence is TGTGCCAGCAGCTTAGCGGTCCAGGCTGGGCATAATTCACCCCTCCACTTT. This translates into CASSLAVQAGHNSPLHF.

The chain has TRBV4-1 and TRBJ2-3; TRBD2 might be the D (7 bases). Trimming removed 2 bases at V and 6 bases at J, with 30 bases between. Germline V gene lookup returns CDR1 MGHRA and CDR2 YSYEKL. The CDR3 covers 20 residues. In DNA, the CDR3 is TGCGCCAGCAGCCAAAGGGGGGGCTTGGGTCGCGGCGGAGGTCGTGATACGCAGTATTTT. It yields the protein CASSQRGGLGRGGGRDTQYF.

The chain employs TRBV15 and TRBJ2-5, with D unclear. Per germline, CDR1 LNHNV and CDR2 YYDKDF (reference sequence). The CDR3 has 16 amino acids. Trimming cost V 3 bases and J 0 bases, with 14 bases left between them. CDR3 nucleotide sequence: TGTGCCACCAGCAGGCGCCAGAAGTCGAACCAAGAGACCCAGTACTTC. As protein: CATSRRQKSNQETQYF.

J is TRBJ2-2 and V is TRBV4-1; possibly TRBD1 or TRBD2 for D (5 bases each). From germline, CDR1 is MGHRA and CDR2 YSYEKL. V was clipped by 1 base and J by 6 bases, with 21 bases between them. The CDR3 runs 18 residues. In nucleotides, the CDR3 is TGCGCCAGCAGCCAAGTCAACTCCGGGACCGCTAATCCCGGGGAGCTGTTTTTT. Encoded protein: CASSQVNSGTANPGELFF.

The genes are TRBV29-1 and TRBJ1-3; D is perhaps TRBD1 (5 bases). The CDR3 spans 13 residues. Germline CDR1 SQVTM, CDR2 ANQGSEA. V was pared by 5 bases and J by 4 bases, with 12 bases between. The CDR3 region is CSVIDSAGNTIYF. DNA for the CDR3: TGCAGCGTTATAGACAGCGCCGGAAACACCATATATTTT.

CDR3: CASSLYPAGGPSNEQFF. The CDR3 DNA reads as TGTGCCAGCAGTTTATATCCAGCGGGAGGCCCCAGCAATGAGCAGTTCTTC. The chain is built from TRBV27 and TRBJ2-1, with TRBD2 matching 9 bases. Germline V lookup: CDR1 MNHEY, CDR2 SMNVEV (reference sequence). V lost 1 base to trimming and J lost 6 bases; unmatched junction nucleotides: 10. The CDR3 consists of 17 residues.

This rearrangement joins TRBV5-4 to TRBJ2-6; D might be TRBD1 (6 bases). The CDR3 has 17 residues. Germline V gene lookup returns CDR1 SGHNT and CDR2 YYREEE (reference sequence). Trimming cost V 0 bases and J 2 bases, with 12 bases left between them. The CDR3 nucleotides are TGTGCCAGCAGCTTGGGGGGGCCGTTAGCTGGGGCCAACGTCCTGACTTTC. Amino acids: CASSLGGPLAGANVLTF.

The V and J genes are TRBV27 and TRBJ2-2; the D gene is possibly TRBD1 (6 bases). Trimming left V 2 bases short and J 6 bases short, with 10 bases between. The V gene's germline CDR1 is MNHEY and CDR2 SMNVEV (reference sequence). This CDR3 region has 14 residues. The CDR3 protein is CASSLSWGPGELFF. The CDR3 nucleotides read TGTGCCAGCAGTTTAAGTTGGGGGCCCGGGGAGCTGTTTTTT.

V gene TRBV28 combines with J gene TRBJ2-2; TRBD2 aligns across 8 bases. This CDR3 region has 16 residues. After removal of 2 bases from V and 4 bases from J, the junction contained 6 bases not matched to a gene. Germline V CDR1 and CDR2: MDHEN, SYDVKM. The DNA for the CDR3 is TGTGCCAGCAGTTTACCCATGGCGGGGGGCACCGGGGAGCTGTTTTTT. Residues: CASSLPMAGGTGELFF.

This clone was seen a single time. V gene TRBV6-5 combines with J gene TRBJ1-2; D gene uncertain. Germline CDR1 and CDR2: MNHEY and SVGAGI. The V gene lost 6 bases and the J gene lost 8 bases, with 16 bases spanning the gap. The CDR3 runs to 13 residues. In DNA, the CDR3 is TGTGCCAGCAGACTCCTATCGGGCGGCGGCTACACCTTC. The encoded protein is CASRLLSGGGYTF.

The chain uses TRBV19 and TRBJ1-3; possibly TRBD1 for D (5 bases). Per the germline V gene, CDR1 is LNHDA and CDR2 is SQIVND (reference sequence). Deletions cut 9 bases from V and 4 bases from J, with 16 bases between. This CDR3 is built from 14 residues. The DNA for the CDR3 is TGTGCCAGCCGAACAAGGGGTGCCGGAAACACCATATATTTT. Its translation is CASRTRGAGNTIYF.

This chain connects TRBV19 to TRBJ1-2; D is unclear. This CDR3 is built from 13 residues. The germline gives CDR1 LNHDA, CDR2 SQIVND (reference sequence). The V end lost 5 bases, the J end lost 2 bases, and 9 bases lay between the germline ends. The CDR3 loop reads CASSQARNYGYTF. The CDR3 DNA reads TGTGCCAGTAGTCAGGCCAGGAACTATGGCTACACCTTC.

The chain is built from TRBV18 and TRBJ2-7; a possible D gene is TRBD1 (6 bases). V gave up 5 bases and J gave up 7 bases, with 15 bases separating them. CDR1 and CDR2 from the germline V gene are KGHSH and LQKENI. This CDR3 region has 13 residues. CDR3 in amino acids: CASSGNRVREQYF. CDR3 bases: TGTGCCAGCTCAGGCAACAGGGTGCGTGAGCAGTACTTC.

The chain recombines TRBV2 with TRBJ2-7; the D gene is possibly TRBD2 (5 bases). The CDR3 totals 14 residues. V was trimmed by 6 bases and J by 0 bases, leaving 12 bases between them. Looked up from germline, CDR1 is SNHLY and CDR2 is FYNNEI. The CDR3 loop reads CASRQLRDSYEQYF. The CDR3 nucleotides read TGTGCCAGCAGACAACTTCGGGACTCCTACGAGCAGTACTTC.

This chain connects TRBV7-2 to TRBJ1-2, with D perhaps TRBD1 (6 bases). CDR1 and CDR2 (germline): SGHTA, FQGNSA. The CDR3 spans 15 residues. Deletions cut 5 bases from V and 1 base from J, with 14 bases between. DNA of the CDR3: TGTGCCAGCAGCCCAGGACAGAGCTATAACTATGGCTACACCTTC. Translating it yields CASSPGQSYNYGYTF.

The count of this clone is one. CDR3 in amino acids: CASSQEVGVRTNEKLFF. The CDR3 bases are TGTGCCAGCAGCCAAGAGGTCGGGGTGCGGACTAATGAAAAACTGTTTTTT. The chain employs TRBV3-1 (or the pseudogene TRBV3-2) and TRBJ1-4; D is unresolved. CDR1 and CDR2 from the germline V gene are LGHDT and YNNKEL (reference sequence). Trimming left V 0 bases short and J 2 bases short, with 13 bases between. The CDR3 length is 17 residues.